The following is a TCR beta chain sequence with its context. Its antigen is undetermined. Negative isolation was used for CD8+ and CD4+ T cells and FACS enrichment for TEMRA cells. The RNA input was roughly 0.45 to 1 ug, and it was reverse transcribed with random hexamers. Across 54 Vbeta and 13 Jbeta, TCR beta CDR3 was amplified with immunoSEQ multiplex PCR. MiXCR, applied by TCRdb to the immunoSEQ multiplex PCR reads, yields one record per CDR3 protein. The table has 200,000 to 250,000 distinct CDR3 sequences, 95% seen once. The data were obtained in a study of CD8 T cells in Susac syndrome. Overall study findings and caveats: Individuals included in the TCR sequencing and HLA analysis were acknowledged by the study to be relatively few in number.

This CDR3 contains 10 residues. CDR1 is LNHDA and CDR2 is SQIVND in the germline V gene (reference sequence). Between the trimmed V and J ends, which lost 6 bases and 7 bases, there was a span of 7 bases. The V and J genes are TRBV19 and TRBJ2-7; D call uncertain. Sequenced input: CD4+ T cells from PBMCs. The source of this sequence is a human donor with multiple sclerosis. The chain's CDR3 is CASSPCEQYF. CDR3 coding DNA: TGTGCCAGTAGCCCGTGTGAGCAGTACTTC. Together with reference TRBV19 and TRBJ2-7, the CDR3 gives the full variable domain: DGGITQSPKYLFRKEGQNVTLSCEQNLNHDAMYWYRQDPGQGLRLIYYSQIVNDFQKGDIAEGYSVSREKKESFPLTVTSAQKNPTAFYLCASSPCEQYFGPGTRLTVT.